This entry lists 10 T cell receptor beta chains sequenced from one sample in a study of CD8 T cell repertoires and HIV-1 epitope variants. Their target antigens are unknown. Profiling relied on immunoSEQ multiplex PCR, and the TCRdb table lists in-frame clones only, not all of them. The sample carries 2,500 to 3,000 clones, roughly 70% recorded once. Specimen: cultured CD8+ T cells derived from PBMCs. Source of these receptors: a male donor with HIV.

This rearrangement joins TRBV6-5 to TRBJ2-2; D perhaps matches TRBD1 (6 bases). The germline gives CDR1 MNHEY, CDR2 SVGAGI. V was pared by 2 bases and J by 6 bases, with 10 bases between. The CDR3 is 14 amino acids. This chain's CDR3 is CASSYGPGAGELFF. The CDR3 bases are TGTGCCAGCAGTTACGGTCCAGGGGCCGGGGAGCTGTTTTTT.

The chain combines TRBV9 with TRBJ1-2, with TRBD1 as a possible D gene (6 bases). CDR1 and CDR2 (germline): SGDLS, YYNGEE. Trimming cost V 4 bases and J 6 bases, with 19 bases left between them. This CDR3 contains 15 residues. This CDR3 is CASSPHPRRQDGYTF. The CDR3 DNA reads TGTGCCAGCAGCCCTCACCCTCGGAGACAGGATGGCTACACCTTC.

This rearrangement joins TRBV27 to TRBJ2-7, with TRBD1 as a possible D gene (6 bases). The V gene's germline CDR1 is MNHEY and CDR2 SMNVEV (reference sequence). V shed 5 bases and J shed 3 bases, with 14 bases lying between them. This CDR3 region has 14 residues. The CDR3 region has the DNA TGTGCCAGCAGTGATCCGGGACACTTCTACGAGCAGTACTTC. Translated: CASSDPGHFYEQYF.

This rearrangement joins TRBV6-6 to TRBJ2-7; 7 nucleotides line up with TRBD2. V lost 8 bases and J lost 5; bases outside the gene matches: 6. This CDR3 region has 12 residues. Germline-derived CDR1 and CDR2 are MNHNY and SVGAGI (reference sequence). The CDR3 is CASGGSGNEQYF. CDR3 bases: TGTGCCAGCGGGGGGAGCGGGAACGAGCAGTACTTC.

The chain employs TRBV4-3 and TRBJ2-3; 11 positions match TRBD1. Per germline, CDR1 LGHNA and CDR2 YSLEER. V shed 4 bases and J 8 bases; nucleotides not matched to a gene: 14. CDR3 length: 17 residues. The DNA of the CDR3 is TGCGCCAGCAGCCTCCTACCCGGAGGGACAGGGGGTAGTACGCAGTATTTT. Amino acids: CASSLLPGGTGGSTQYF.

This clone came up a few times. The rearrangement uses TRBV4-3 and TRBJ2-6; TRBD1 matches 9 bases. This CDR3 contains 16 residues. V shed 3 bases and J 0 bases; nucleotides not matched to a gene: 0. Germline CDR1 is LGHNA and CDR2 is YSLEER. The CDR3 sequence: CASSQTGGSGANVLTF. CDR3 sequence (DNA): TGCGCCAGCAGCCAGACAGGGGGCTCTGGGGCCAACGTCCTGACTTTC.

The genes are TRBV6-1 and TRBJ2-3; 7 nucleotides line up with TRBD2. In germline, CDR1 is MNHNS, CDR2 SASEGT. The CDR3 contains 15 residues. Trimming removed 3 bases from V and 3 bases from J; junction bases left unmatched: 6. The DNA of the CDR3 is TGTGCCAGCAGTGATAGGTGGGAGGGAACAGATACGCAGTATTTT. This encodes CASSDRWEGTDTQYF.

The rearrangement joins TRBV19 to TRBJ1-1, with 8 bases lining up with TRBD1. The J segment lost 1 base and the V segment lost 4 bases, leaving 5 bases of the junction unmatched. The CDR3 extends over 15 amino acids. Per the germline V gene, CDR1 is LNHDA and CDR2 is SQIVND (reference sequence). CDR3 loop: CASSTDRGRNTEAFF. CDR3 sequence (DNA): TGTGCCAGTAGTACCGACAGGGGACGGAACACTGAAGCTTTCTTT.

The chain couples TRBV6-6 to TRBJ2-7; 7 nucleotides line up with TRBD1. The ends lost 5 bases at V and 4 bases at J; junction bases unmatched: 5. Germline V gene data show CDR1 as MNHNY and CDR2 as SVGAGI (reference sequence). CDR3 length equals 13 residues. In DNA, the CDR3 is TGTGCCAGCAGTCCGGGACAGAGTTACGAGCAGTACTTC. Translating it yields CASSPGQSYEQYF.

CDR3 DNA sequence: TGTGCCAGCAGCTTGGGCGGGACAGGGGGAACCTACACCTTC. Translation: CASSLGGTGGTYTF. This chain uses TRBV5-6 with TRBJ1-2; 11 nucleotides match TRBD1. Germline CDR1 SGHDT, CDR2 YYEEEE. Unmatched junction bases numbered 5, after V lost 0 bases and J lost 10 bases. The CDR3 totals 14 residues.